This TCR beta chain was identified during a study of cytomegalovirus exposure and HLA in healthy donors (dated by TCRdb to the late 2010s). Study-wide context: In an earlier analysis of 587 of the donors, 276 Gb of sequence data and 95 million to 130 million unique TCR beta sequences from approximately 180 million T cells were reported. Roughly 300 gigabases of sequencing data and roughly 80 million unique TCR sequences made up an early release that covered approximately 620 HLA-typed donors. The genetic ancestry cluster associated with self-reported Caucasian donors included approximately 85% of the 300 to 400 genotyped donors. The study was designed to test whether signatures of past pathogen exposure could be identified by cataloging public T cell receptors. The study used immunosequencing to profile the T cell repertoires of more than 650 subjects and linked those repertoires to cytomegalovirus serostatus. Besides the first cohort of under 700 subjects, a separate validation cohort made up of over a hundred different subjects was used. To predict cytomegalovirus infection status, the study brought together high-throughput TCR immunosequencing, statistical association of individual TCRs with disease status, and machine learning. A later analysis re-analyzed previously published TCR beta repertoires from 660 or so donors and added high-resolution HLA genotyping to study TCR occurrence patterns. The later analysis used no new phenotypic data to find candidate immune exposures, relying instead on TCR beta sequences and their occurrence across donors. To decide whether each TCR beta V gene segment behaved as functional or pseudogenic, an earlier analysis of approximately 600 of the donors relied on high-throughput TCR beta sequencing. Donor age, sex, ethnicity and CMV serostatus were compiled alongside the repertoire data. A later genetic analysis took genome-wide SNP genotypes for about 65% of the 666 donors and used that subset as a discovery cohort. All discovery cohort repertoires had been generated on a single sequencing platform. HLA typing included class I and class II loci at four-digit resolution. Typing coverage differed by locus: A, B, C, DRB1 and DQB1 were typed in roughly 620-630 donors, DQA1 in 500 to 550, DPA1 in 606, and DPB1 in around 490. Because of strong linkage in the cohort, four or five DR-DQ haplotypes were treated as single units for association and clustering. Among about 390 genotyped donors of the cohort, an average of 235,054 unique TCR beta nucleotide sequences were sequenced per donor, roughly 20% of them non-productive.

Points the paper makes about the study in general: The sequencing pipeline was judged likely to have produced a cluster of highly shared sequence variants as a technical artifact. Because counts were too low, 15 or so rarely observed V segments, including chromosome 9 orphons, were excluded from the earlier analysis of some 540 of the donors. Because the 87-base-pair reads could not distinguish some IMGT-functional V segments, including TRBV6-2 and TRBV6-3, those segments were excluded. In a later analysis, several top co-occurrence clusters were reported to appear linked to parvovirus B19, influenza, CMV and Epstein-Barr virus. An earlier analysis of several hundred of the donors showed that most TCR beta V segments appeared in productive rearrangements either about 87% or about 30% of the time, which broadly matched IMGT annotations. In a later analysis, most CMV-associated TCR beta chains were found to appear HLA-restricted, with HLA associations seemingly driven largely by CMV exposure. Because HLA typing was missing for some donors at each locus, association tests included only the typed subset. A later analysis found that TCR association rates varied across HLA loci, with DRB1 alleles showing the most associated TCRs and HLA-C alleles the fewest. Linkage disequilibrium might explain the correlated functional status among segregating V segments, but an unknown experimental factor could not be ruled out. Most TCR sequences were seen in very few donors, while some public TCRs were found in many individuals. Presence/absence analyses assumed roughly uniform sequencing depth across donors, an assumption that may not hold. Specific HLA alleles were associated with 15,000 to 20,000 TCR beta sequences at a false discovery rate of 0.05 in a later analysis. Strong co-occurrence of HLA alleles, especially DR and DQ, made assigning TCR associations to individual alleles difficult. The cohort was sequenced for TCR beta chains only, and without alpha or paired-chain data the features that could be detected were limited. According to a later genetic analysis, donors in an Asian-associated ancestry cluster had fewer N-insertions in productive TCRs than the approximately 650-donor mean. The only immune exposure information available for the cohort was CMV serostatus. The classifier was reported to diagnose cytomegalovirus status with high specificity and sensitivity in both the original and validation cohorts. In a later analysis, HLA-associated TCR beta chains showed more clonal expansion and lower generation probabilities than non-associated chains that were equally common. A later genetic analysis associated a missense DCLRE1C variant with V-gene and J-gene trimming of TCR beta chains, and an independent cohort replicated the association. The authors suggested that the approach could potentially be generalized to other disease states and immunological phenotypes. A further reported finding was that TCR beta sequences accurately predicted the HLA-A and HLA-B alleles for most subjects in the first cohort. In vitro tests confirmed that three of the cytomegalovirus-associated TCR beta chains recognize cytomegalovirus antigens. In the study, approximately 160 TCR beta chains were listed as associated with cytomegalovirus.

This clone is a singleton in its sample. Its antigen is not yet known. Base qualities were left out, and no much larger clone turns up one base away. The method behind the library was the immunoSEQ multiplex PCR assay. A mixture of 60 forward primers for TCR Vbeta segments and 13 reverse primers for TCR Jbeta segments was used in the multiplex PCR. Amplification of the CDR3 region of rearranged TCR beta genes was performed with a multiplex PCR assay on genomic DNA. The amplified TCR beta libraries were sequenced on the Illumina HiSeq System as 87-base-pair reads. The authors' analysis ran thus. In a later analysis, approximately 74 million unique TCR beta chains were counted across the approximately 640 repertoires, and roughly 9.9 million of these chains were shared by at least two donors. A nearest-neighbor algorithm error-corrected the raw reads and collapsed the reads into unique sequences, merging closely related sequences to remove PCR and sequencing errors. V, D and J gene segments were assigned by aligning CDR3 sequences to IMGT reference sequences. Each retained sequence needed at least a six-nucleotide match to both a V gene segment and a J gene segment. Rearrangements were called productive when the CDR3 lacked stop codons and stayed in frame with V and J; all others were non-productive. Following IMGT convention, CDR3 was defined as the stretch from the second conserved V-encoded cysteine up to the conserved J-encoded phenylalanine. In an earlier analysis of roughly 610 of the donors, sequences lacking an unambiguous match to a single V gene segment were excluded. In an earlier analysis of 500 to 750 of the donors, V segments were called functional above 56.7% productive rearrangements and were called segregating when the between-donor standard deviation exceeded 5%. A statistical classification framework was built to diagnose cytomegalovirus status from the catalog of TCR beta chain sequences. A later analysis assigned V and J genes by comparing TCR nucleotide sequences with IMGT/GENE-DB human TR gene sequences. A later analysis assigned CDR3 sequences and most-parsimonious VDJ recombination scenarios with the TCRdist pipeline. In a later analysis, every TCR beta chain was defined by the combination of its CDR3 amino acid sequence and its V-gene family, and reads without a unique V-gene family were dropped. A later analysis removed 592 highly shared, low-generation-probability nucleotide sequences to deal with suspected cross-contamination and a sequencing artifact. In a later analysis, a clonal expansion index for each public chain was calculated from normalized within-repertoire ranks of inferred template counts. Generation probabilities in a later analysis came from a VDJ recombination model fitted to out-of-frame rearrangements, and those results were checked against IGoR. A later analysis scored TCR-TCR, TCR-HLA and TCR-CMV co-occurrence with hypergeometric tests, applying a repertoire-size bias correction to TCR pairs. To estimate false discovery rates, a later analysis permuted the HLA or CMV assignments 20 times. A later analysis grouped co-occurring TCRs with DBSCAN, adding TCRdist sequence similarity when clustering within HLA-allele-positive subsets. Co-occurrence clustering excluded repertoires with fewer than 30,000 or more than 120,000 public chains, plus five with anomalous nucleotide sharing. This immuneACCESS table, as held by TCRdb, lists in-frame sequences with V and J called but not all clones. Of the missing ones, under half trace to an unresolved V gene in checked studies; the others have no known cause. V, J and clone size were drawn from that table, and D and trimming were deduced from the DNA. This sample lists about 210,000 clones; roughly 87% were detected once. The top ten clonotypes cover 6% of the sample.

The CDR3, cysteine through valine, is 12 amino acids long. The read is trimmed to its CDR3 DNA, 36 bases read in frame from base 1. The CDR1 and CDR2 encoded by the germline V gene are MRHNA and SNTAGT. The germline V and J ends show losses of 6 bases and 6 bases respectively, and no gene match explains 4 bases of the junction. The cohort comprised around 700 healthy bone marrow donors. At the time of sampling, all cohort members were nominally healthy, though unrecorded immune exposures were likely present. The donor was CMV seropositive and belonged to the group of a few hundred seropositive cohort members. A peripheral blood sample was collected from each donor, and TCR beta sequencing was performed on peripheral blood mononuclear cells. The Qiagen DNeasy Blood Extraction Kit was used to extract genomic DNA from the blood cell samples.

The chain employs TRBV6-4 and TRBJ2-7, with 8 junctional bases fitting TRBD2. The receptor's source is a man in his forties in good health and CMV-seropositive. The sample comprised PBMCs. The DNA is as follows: TGTGCCAGCAGGGGGACTAGTCGCGAGCAGTACGTC. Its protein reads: CASRGTSREQYV.